Relative to its sample, the clone carrying this T cell receptor (beta chain) is medium-sized (0.01 to 0.1%). Its antigen remains unknown. The germline V gene encodes CDR1 SGHDT and CDR2 YYEEEE. The germline V and J ends were trimmed by 1 base and 0 bases, with 13 bases remaining between them. The CDR3 has 16 residues. Time point here: proximal margin of the surgical specimen (macroscopically non-inflamed). Only in-frame clones appear in the TCRdb table, and some are missing; sequencing was by immunoSEQ multiplex PCR. The sample shows 5,500 to 8,500 clones, over 70% of them seen only once. These data are taken from a study of T cell repertoires in ileal Crohn's disease. Study at large: Patients had a median roughly 8-year disease duration, and under 45% were active smokers. Operated complications were stricturing disease (approximately 60%) and penetrating disease (39%). The MI sample came from the proximal margin of the surgical specimen.

General study results and limits: Active smokers at surgery had more clonal expansions than non-smokers.

The chain links TRBV5-6 to TRBJ1-1; TRBD1 might be the D (5 bases). The sample comprised ileal tissue. The receptor was isolated from an adult with Crohn's disease. The CDR3 loop is CASSLMGVDLNTEAFF. DNA of the CDR3: TGTGCCAGCAGCTTGATGGGGGTTGATTTGAACACTGAAGCTTTCTTT.